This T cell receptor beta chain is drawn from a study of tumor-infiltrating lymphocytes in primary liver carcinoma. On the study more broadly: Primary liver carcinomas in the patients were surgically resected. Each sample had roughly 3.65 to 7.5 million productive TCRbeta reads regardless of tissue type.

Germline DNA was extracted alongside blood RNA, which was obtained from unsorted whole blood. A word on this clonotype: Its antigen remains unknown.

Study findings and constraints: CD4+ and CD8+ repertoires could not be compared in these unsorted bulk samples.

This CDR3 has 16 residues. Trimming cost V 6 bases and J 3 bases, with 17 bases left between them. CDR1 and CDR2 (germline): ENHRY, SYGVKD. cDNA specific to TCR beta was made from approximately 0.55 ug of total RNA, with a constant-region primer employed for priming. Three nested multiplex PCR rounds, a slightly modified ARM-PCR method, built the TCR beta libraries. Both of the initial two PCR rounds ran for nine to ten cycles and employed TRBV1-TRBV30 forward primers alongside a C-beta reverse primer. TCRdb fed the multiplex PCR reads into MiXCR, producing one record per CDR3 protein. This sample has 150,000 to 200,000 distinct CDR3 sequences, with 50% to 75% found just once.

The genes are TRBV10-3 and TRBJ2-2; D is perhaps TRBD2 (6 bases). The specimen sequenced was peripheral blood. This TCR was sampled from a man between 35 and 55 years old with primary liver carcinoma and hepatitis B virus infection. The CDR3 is CAISTSWSIDTGELFF. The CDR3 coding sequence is TGTGCCATCAGCACTAGCTGGAGTATAGACACCGGGGAGCTGTTTTTT.